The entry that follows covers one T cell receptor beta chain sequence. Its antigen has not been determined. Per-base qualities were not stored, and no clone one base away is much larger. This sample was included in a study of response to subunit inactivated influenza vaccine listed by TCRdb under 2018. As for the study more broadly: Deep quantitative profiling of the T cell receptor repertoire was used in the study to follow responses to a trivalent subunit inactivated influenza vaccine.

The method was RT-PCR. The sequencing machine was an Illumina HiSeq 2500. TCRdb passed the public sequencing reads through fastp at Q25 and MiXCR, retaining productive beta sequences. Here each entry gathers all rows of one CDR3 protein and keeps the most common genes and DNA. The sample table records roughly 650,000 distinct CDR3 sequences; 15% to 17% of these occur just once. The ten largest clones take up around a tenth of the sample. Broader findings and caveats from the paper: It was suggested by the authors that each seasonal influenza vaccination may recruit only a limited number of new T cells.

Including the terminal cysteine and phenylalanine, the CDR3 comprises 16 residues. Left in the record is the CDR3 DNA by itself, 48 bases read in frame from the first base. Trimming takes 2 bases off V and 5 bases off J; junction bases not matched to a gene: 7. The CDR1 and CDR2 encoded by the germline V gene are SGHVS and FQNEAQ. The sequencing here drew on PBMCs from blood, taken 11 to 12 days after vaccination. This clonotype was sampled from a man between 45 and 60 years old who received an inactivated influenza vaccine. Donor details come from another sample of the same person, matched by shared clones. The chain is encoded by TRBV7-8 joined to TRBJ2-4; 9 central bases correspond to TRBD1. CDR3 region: CASSLIRTGEENIQYF. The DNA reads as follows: TGTGCCAGCAGCTTAATACGGACAGGGGAGGAAAACATTCAGTACTTC. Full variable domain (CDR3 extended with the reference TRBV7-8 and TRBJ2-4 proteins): GAGVSQSPRYKVAKRGQDVALRCDPISGHVSLFWYQQALGQGPEFLTYFQNEAQLDKSGLPSDRFFAERPEGSVSTLKIQRTQQEDSAVYLCASSLIRTGEENIQYFGAGTRLSVL.